This TCR beta chain was recorded in a study of CD8 T cells in Susac syndrome. V was pared by 6 bases and J by 1 base, with 6 bases of the junction left unmatched. CDR1 DFQATT and CDR2 SNEGSKA come from the germline V gene (reference sequence). There are 13 residues in the CDR3. RNA amounts of roughly 0.5 to 1 ug underwent reverse transcription with random hexamers. TCRdb re-called the immunoSEQ multiplex PCR reads through MiXCR, storing one row per CDR3 protein. The sample records fewer than 300,000 distinct CDR3 sequences, around 84% being singletons. Sequenced input: CD8+ T cells from PBMCs. The chain is built from TRBV20-1 and TRBJ2-7; 7 bases fit TRBD2. The receptor's source is a human donor with multiple sclerosis. CDR3 protein: CSAGLGGSYEQYF. CDR3 sequence (DNA): TGCAGTGCAGGCTTGGGGGGGTCCTACGAGCAGTACTTC.